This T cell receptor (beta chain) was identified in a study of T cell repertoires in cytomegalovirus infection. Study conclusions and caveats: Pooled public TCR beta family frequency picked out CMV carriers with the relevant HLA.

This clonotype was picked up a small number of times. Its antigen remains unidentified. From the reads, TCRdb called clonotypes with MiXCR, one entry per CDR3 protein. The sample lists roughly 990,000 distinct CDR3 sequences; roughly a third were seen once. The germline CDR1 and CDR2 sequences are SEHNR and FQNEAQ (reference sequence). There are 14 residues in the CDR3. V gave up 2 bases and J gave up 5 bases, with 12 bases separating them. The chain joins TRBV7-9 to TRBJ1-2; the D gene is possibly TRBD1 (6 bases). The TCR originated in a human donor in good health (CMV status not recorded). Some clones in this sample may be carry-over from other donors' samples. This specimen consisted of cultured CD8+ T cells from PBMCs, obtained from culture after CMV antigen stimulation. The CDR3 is CASSLSGGHYGYTF. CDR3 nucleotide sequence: TGTGCCAGCAGCTTATCGGGGGGACATTATGGCTACACCTTC.